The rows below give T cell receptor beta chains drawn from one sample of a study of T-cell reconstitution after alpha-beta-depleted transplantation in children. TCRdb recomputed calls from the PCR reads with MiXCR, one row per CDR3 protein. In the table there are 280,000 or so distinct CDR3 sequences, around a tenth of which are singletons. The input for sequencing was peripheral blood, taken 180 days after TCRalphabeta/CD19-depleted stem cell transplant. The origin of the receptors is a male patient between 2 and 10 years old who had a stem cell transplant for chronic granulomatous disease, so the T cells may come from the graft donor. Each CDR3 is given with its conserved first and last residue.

CASSYDHRGADTEAFF	TRBV6-5	TRBJ1-1
CASSPPSHTSTDTQYF	TRBV18	TRBJ2-3
CASSPSSGRWYF	TRBV18	TRBJ2-7
CACPGARGTGELFF	TRBV30	TRBJ2-2
CASSQVGSSTDTQYF	TRBV3-1	TRBJ2-3
CASSPPSGRETQYF	TRBV18	TRBJ2-5
CATGSGTDGYTF	TRBV25-1	TRBJ1-2
CASSNPRDRAHKTGANVLTF	TRBV3-1	TRBJ2-6
CASSLGGGGARTDTQYF	TRBV7-9	TRBJ2-3
CASSPYGTGVEQYF	TRBV18	TRBJ2-7
CSAEREGQETQYF	TRBV20-1	TRBJ2-5
CASSPPTSGRVVETQYF	TRBV12-3/TRBV12-4	TRBJ2-5
CASSSLGSYEQYF	TRBV7-6	TRBJ2-7
CASSNKGDGYTF	TRBV27	TRBJ1-2
CASSSYFKGQGAYEQYF	TRBV28	TRBJ2-7
CSVGTRSKGNEQFF	TRBV29-1	TRBJ2-1
CASKTSTGKAYNEQFF	TRBV6-2/TRBV6-3	TRBJ2-1
CASSSRRGGGTSFSGANVLTF	TRBV7-2	TRBJ2-6
CSVVPDTQYF	TRBV29-1	TRBJ2-3
CASSPSGRGGEQYF	TRBV3-1	TRBJ2-7
CASSFTGETYNEQFF	TRBV7-9	TRBJ2-1
CASSLLTQGLGETQYF	TRBV28	TRBJ2-5
CASSSFSGKHTDTQYF	TRBV12-3/TRBV12-4	TRBJ2-3
CASTDGGPILYEQYF	TRBV21-1	TRBJ2-7
CSVLEGQLDTEAFF	TRBV29-1	TRBJ1-1
CASSQSLSSYEQYF	TRBV14	TRBJ2-7
CASSPPGHQEQYF	TRBV18	TRBJ2-7
CASSPPKGLGEQYF	TRBV18	TRBJ2-7
CSAGTESDTQYF	TRBV20-1	TRBJ2-3
CASRSGGWNTEAFF	TRBV7-2	TRBJ1-1
CASRVLGPTGELFF	TRBV6-1	TRBJ2-2
CASRLTAGEVNVQYF	TRBV5-1	TRBJ2-7
CASSLAQGVGQYF	TRBV7-2	TRBJ2-7
CASNGRTDTQYF	TRBV12-3/TRBV12-4	TRBJ2-3
CSGSTGGGETQYF	TRBV29-1	TRBJ2-5
CSVGWGEAKNIQYF	TRBV29-1	TRBJ2-4
CASSSGARDEQFF	TRBV7-8	TRBJ2-1
CASSSGQGVRQPQHF	TRBV28	TRBJ1-5
CASSLEGILDYGYTF	TRBV5-1	TRBJ1-2
CASRPPTPSSYNEQFF	TRBV9	TRBJ2-1
CASSYFIGRSNEQFF	TRBV5-5	TRBJ2-1
CATREPTGTGDYEQYF	TRBV24-1	TRBJ2-7
CASSSQPGQGFGYTF	TRBV7-8	TRBJ1-2
CASSQTSGPRDEQYF	TRBV27	TRBJ2-7
CASSFFKLAEENYEQYF	TRBV5-1	TRBJ2-7
CAWGRESGEQFF	TRBV30	TRBJ2-1
CASSRLAGVRSDTQYF	TRBV3-1	TRBJ2-3
CASTRGRAVGTDTQYF	TRBV19	TRBJ2-3
CSASRGGRNYGYTF	TRBV20-1	TRBJ1-2
CASSPGGESSNEQFF	TRBV28	TRBJ2-1
CASTLRQGVCTGELFF	TRBV6-2/TRBV6-3	TRBJ2-2
CASSPATGGGEKLFF	TRBV12-3/TRBV12-4	TRBJ1-4
CASSDETVSTDTQYF	TRBV28	TRBJ2-3
CASSPLGLAGGNYEQYF	TRBV18	TRBJ2-7
CASRNVDEQFF	TRBV12-3/TRBV12-4	TRBJ2-1
CASIPDERGLFF	TRBV12-3/TRBV12-4	TRBJ2-2
CATSRSSGSVGYGYTF	TRBV15	TRBJ1-2
CATSSHLDSRSYEQYF	TRBV15	TRBJ2-7